This T cell receptor (beta chain) stems from a study of blood T cells in healthy people across ages. This clonotype appeared a few times. The second PCR ran about 7 to 12 cycles with a sample-barcoded 5' primer and J-beta primers. TCRdb reprocessed the 5' RACE reads via MiXCR and lists one record per CDR3 protein. The data contain fewer than 2,000,000 distinct CDR3 sequences, 30% to 40% of them singletons. CDR3 length: 14 residues. In germline, CDR1 is DFQATT, CDR2 SNEGSKA (reference sequence). The trim removed 7 bases at V and 4 bases at J, leaving 10 bases unmatched. The chain joins TRBV20-1 to TRBJ2-7, with 10 bases matching TRBD2. The TCR sequence derives from a woman between 25 and 40 years old in good health. The sample was blood. For the CDR3, the DNA is TGCAGTGTACGCTCGGGACTAGCGTCATACGAGCAGTACTTC. Protein product: CSVRSGLASYEQYF.